This TCR beta chain was retrieved from a study of read filtering for tumor transcriptome and immune sequencing. Study details: Mean patient age was roughly 72 years, range about 47 to 85; 17 male, 11 to 15 female. Transcriptome libraries were built from DNase-treated RNA.

This library used roughly 400 ng RNA and molecular barcoded adaptors spanning alpha/delta and beta/gamma chains. TCRdb ran MiXCR on the reads and lists one entry per CDR3 protein. Among 94,000 or so distinct CDR3 sequences listed, about 12% were seen once. The CDR3 spans 13 residues. Bone marrow was sampled from every patient at the time of active disease. As to this clonotype: One end of the junction varies from germline; a read error may be responsible.

Sequencing was done on a sample of a population of CD138-negative cells sorted from bone marrow. This chain uses TRBV12-3 or TRBV12-4 with TRBJ1-1; maybe TRBD1 (5 bases). The source is a donor at least 40 years old with multiple myeloma. The CDR3, as DNA: TGTGCCAGCACCTTGACAGTTTACACTGAAGCTTCCTTT. Translating it yields CASTLTVYTEASF.